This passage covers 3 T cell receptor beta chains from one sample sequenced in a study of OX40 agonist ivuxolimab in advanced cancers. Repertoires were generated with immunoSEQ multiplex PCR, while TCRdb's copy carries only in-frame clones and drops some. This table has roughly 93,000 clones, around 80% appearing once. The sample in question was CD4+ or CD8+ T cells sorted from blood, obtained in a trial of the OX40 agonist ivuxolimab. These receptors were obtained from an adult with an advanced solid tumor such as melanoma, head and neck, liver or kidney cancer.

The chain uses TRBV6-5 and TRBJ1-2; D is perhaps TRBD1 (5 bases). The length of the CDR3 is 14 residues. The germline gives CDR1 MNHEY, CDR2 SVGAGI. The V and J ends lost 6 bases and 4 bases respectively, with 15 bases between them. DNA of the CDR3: TGTGCCAGCAGGGCAAGCCAGGGAGGCTATGGCTACACCTTC. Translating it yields CASRASQGGYGYTF.

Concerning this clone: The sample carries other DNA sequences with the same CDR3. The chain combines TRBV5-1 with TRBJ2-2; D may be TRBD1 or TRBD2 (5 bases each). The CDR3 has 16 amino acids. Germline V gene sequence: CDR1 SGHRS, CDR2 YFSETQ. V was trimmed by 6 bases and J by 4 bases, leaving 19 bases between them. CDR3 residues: CASTMNPGSGTGELFF. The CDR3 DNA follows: TGCGCCAGCACTATGAACCCAGGGAGCGGCACCGGGGAGCTGTTTTTT.

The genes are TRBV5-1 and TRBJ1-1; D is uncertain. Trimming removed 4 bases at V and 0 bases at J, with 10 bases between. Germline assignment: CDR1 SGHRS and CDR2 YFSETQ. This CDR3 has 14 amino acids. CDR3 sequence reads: CASSPRAMNTEAFF. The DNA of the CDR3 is TGCGCCAGCAGCCCCAGAGCTATGAACACTGAAGCTTTCTTT.